Reported below is one T cell receptor beta chain. No antigen is known for it. Sorts that each held more than 250,000 cells were run in triplicate for every CD8+ T cell subset. The data are from a study of CXCR3-negative and CXCR3-positive naive CD8 T cells. Study-wide results and caveats: Naive cells that were CXCR3-negative or CXCR3-positive used TRBV-TRBJ genes alike, while memory cells diverged. The TRB CDR3s that CXCR3-positive naive cells carried were more hydrophobic than those of CXCR3-negative naive cells. TRB CDR3 properties served as the basis for inferring TCR strength, and surface CD5 was comparable between naive subsets.

This CDR3 comprises 15 residues. All TRB cDNA libraries came from 5' RACE performed with UMI labels. TCRdb reprocessed the 5' RACE reads and keeps a single row for each CDR3 protein, giving no DNA. Its table lists about 94,000 distinct CDR3 sequences. The sequence derives from a human donor in good health. Some clones in this sample may be carry-over from other donors' samples. The sequencing sample was made of naive CXCR3+ CD8+ T cells from blood. The subset is: CD45RO-CCR7+CD27+CD95- naive CD8+ T cells expressing CXCR3 (TNR3+). This chain uses TRBV12-3 or TRBV12-4 with TRBJ2-3; the D gene TCRdb calls, TRBD2, cannot be checked with no DNA. Here the CDR3 reads CASSFTAGSTDTQYF.